Below, 28 T cell receptor beta chains from the same sample are listed, as sequenced in a study of cytomegalovirus exposure and HLA in healthy donors. PCR was performed using 60 Vbeta and 13 Jbeta primers. The method was immunoSEQ multiplex PCR; TCRdb's version includes in-frame clones alone and lacks a portion of them. The sample yields 35,000 to 40,000 clones, 90% seen once. Sample: PBMCs. The receptors derive from a woman under 30 in good health and CMV-seronegative.

The V and J genes are TRBV5-1 and TRBJ2-3, with D uncertain. Germline-derived CDR1 and CDR2 are SGHRS and YFSETQ. The CDR3 loop spans 15 amino acids. V was trimmed by 0 bases and J by 2 bases, leaving 10 bases between them. Written as DNA, the CDR3 is TGCGCCAGCAGCTTGGATGGCAGTGACACAGATACGCAGTATTTT. Translating gives CASSLDGSDTDTQYF.

The chain has TRBV18 and TRBJ1-3; D is uncertain. The CDR3 spans 13 residues. The germline gives CDR1 KGHSH, CDR2 LQKENI. Trimming removed 10 bases from V and 0 bases from J, with 10 bases in between. The CDR3 region has the DNA TGTGCCACCCCTACTGACTCTGGAAACACCATATATTTT. As protein: CATPTDSGNTIYF.

The chain links TRBV9 to TRBJ1-6; a possible D gene is TRBD1 (5 bases). From germline, CDR1 is SGDLS and CDR2 YYNGEE. This CDR3 is built from 15 residues. The germline V and J ends were trimmed by 0 bases and 7 bases, with 11 bases remaining between them. The CDR3: CASSVAPGFNSPLHF. DNA for the CDR3: TGTGCCAGCAGCGTAGCTCCAGGGTTCAATTCACCCCTCCACTTT.

For the CDR3, the DNA is TGTGCCAGCAGGCGCCGGTCCTCTAGCGGGAGGGTCACAGATACGCAGTATTTT. Translation gives CASRRRSSSGRVTDTQYF. The chain carries TRBV27 and TRBJ2-3, with 12 positions matching TRBD2. This CDR3 is 18 amino acids long. Germline V lookup: CDR1 MNHEY, CDR2 SMNVEV (reference sequence). The V gene end was trimmed by 6 bases and the J gene end by 2 bases; junction bases not matched to a gene: 12.

This chain uses TRBV4-3 with TRBJ2-1; 13 positions agree with TRBD2. The CDR3 is 18 amino acids. The germline V gene encodes CDR1 LGHNA and CDR2 YSLEER. V dropped 1 base and J dropped 6; count of bases not matched to a gene: 9. CDR3 sequence: CASSQVVALAGGGNEQFF. The CDR3 DNA reads TGCGCCAGCAGCCAAGTTGTGGCACTAGCGGGAGGGGGCAATGAGCAGTTCTTC.

This clone came up once. V gene TRBV7-2 combines with J gene TRBJ2-2; 9 nucleotides align to TRBD2. CDR3 length: 15 amino acids. V lost 4 bases, J lost 2 bases, and 2 bases stayed unmatched. Germline values: CDR1 SGHTA, CDR2 FQGNSA. CDR3 loop: CASSWTSANTGELFF. DNA for the CDR3: TGTGCCAGCAGCTGGACTAGCGCTAACACCGGGGAGCTGTTTTTT.

This chain connects TRBV29-1 to TRBJ2-2; 9 bases are shared with TRBD1. This CDR3 contains 18 residues. CDR1 is SQVTM and CDR2 is ANQGSEA in the germline V gene. J was trimmed by 1 base and V by 2 bases; bases with no gene match: 11. For the CDR3, the DNA is TGCAGCGTTGAAAACTATAACCCGGGACAGGGGAACACCGGGGAGCTGTTTTTT. Amino acid sequence: CSVENYNPGQGNTGELFF.

The CDR3 bases are TGTGCCAGCAGCTTACTCTCCTATAATTCACCCCTCCACTTT. This sequence encodes CASSLLSYNSPLHF. This chain links TRBV7-3 with TRBJ1-6, with D unclear. This CDR3 spans 14 amino acids. CDR1 and CDR2 (germline): SGHTA, FQGTGA. V lost 2 bases to trimming and J lost 0 bases, with 2 bases between them.

The chain joins TRBV11-3 to TRBJ2-1; 11 bases fit TRBD2. This CDR3 has 18 amino acids. Germline V gene lookup returns CDR1 SGHNT and CDR2 YENEEA. V lost 5 bases and J lost 1; bases outside the gene matches: 10. The CDR3 DNA follows: TGTGCCAGCAGCCTAACCGCCCGGACTAGCGGGTCCTACAATGAGCAGTTCTTC. Amino acids: CASSLTARTSGSYNEQFF.

The CDR3 spells CASSSFLETQYF. CDR3 nucleotide sequence: TGTGCCAGCAGTTCGTTTCTCGAGACCCAGTACTTC. This sequence joins TRBV28 and TRBJ2-5; D gene unclear. This CDR3 is built from 12 residues. Per germline, CDR1 MDHEN and CDR2 SYDVKM. V lost 4 bases, J lost 5 bases, and 8 bases lay in between.

The chain uses TRBV2 and TRBJ1-2; 10 bases align to TRBD1. CDR3 length equals 12 residues. Germline assignment: CDR1 SNHLY and CDR2 FYNNEI. Unmatched junction bases numbered 3, after V lost 7 bases and J lost 7 bases. The DNA of the CDR3 is TGTGCCAGCACCGGGGACAGGGGTGGCTACACCTTC. It yields the protein CASTGDRGGYTF.

The chain employs TRBV19 and TRBJ2-4; 14 bases fit TRBD2. The germline gives CDR1 LNHDA, CDR2 SQIVND (reference sequence). The CDR3 extends over 19 amino acids. The junction had 10 bases not matched to a gene; V was cut back by 5 bases and J by 1 base. This CDR3 is CASSVGLAGVRAAKNIQYF. Written as DNA, the CDR3 is TGTGCCAGTAGTGTGGGACTAGCGGGAGTGCGGGCGGCCAAAAACATTCAGTACTTC.

The CDR3: CASRTSGSETQYF. The CDR3 region has the DNA TGCGCCAGCAGGACTAGCGGGAGTGAGACCCAGTACTTC. This chain links TRBV5-1 with TRBJ2-5, with 12 positions matching TRBD2. The CDR3 has 13 residues. CDR1 is SGHRS and CDR2 is YFSETQ in the germline V gene. Trimming removed 5 bases from V and 5 bases from J; junction bases left unmatched: 1.

This sequence joins TRBV2 and TRBJ2-7; the match to TRBD1 covers 8 bases. Germline-derived CDR1 and CDR2 are SNHLY and FYNNEI. Trimming removed 6 bases from V and 5 bases from J; junction bases left unmatched: 9. The CDR3 has 14 amino acids. The DNA for the CDR3 is TGTGCCAGCAGATACGACCGGGACAGGAACGAGCAGTACTTC. It codes for CASRYDRDRNEQYF.

Comment on this clone: The same CDR3 can be traced to other DNA sequences in this sample. CDR3 region: CASSLRTSTGVEQFF. The CDR3 DNA reads as TGTGCCAGTAGTCTCAGAACTTCGACAGGGGTGGAGCAGTTCTTC. The J gene is TRBJ2-1, the V gene TRBV19, with 8 bases lining up with TRBD1. The CDR3 has 15 amino acids. Germline V gene sequence: CDR1 LNHDA, CDR2 SQIVND (reference sequence). Trimming took 5 bases from V and 10 from J; bases not matched to a gene: 13.

This clone was counted a single time. This CDR3 is CASGLEWGRNNEQFF. The CDR3 DNA is TGTGCTAGTGGTTTGGAGTGGGGGCGGAACAATGAGCAGTTCTTC. The genes are TRBV12-5 and TRBJ2-1; D may be TRBD1 (6 bases). Trimming removed 1 base from V and 5 bases from J, with 12 bases in between. Germline loops: CDR1 LGHNT, CDR2 FRNRAP. CDR3 length equals 15 residues.

This clone has only one observation. The V call is TRBV30, the J call TRBJ1-5; D not resolved. CDR1 and CDR2 from the germline V gene are GTSNPN and SVGIG (reference sequence). The CDR3 sequence is 14 residues long. Trimming removed 4 bases at V and 10 bases at J, with 20 bases between. The CDR3 bases are TGTGCCTGGACTCGGAACAATCAGAGGGAACCCCAGCATTTT. Amino acid sequence: CAWTRNNQREPQHF.

Regarding this clone: The junction differs from germline at one of its ends, possibly a read error. The rearrangement joins TRBV7-9 to TRBJ2-3, with 10 positions matching TRBD2. The length of the CDR3 is 15 residues. In germline, CDR1 is SEHNR, CDR2 FQNEAQ (reference sequence). This CDR3 reads CASSLAGVYSDTQYF. CDR3 DNA sequence: TGTGCCAGCAGCCTAGCGGGAGTGTATTCAGATACGCAGTATTTT. The whole variable domain, filled in from reference TRBV7-9 and TRBJ2-3, reads DTGVSQNPRHKITKRGQNVTFRCDPISEHNRLYWYRQTLGQGPEFLTYFQNEAQLEKSRLLSDRFSAERPKGSFSTLEIQRTEQGDSAMYLCASSLAGVYSDTQYFGPGTRLTVL.

The CDR3 region is CAWSVGGGTDTQYF. CDR3 coding DNA: TGTGCCTGGAGTGTAGGGGGGGGCACAGATACGCAGTATTTT. The chain combines TRBV30 with TRBJ2-3; D possibly corresponds to TRBD2 (7 bases). Looked up from germline, CDR1 is GTSNPN and CDR2 is SVGIG (reference sequence). The CDR3 is 14 residues long. V lost 0 bases, J lost 1 base, and 8 bases lay in between.

CDR3: CASSLLSREYYGYTF. The CDR3 region has the DNA TGTGCCAGCAGTTTATTATCCAGGGAATACTATGGCTACACCTTC. This chain uses TRBV28 with TRBJ1-2; TRBD1 might be the D (5 bases). Germline V gene sequence: CDR1 MDHEN, CDR2 SYDVKM. Deletions cut 1 base from V and 3 bases from J, with 12 bases between. The length of the CDR3 is 15 residues.

The genes are TRBV28 and TRBJ1-5, with a possible D match to TRBD1 (6 bases). CDR1 and CDR2 from the germline V gene are MDHEN and SYDVKM. The germline V and J ends were trimmed by 4 bases and 11 bases, with 15 bases remaining between them. The CDR3 sequence is 13 residues long. The CDR3 here is CASSSNRVAAQHF. The CDR3 region has the DNA TGTGCCAGCAGTTCAAACAGGGTCGCGGCCCAGCATTTT.

The rearrangement links TRBV28 to TRBJ2-1, with D perhaps TRBD2 (6 bases). There are 15 residues in the CDR3. Trimming removed 4 bases at V and 4 bases at J, with 14 bases between. Germline CDR1 and CDR2: MDHEN and SYDVKM. In nucleotides, the CDR3 is TGTGCCAGCAGTTCCCCCGGGAGTGGGTACAATGAGCAGTTCTTC. Amino acid sequence: CASSSPGSGYNEQFF.

The rearrangement links TRBV4-1 to TRBJ2-3; 14 positions match TRBD2. The CDR3 runs to 22 residues. The V and J ends lost 0 bases and 0 bases, in that order; junction bases with no gene match: 14. Germline CDR1 is MGHRA and CDR2 is YSYEKL. CDR3 residues: CASSQESPTSGRVQTSTDTQYF. The CDR3 region has the DNA TGCGCCAGCAGCCAAGAATCCCCGACTAGCGGGAGGGTCCAAACTAGCACAGATACGCAGTATTTT.

The rearrangement links TRBV7-9 to TRBJ1-5; perhaps TRBD1 as D (5 bases). CDR1 and CDR2 from the germline V gene are SEHNR and FQNEAQ (reference sequence). The V gene lost 2 bases and the J gene lost 9 bases, with 11 bases spanning the gap. This CDR3 is 13 amino acids long. The CDR3 DNA is TGTGCCAGCAGCTTACGGTGGGGGGGGCCCCAGCATTTT. It encodes CASSLRWGGPQHF.

This chain links TRBV29-1 with TRBJ1-2, with 8 bases fitting TRBD1. This CDR3 contains 11 residues. The ends lost 6 bases at V and 4 bases at J; junction bases unmatched: 1. CDR1 SQVTM and CDR2 ANQGSEA come from the germline V gene. The CDR3 coding sequence is TGCAGCGTCGACAGGGGCTATGGCTACACCTTC. Protein: CSVDRGYGYTF.

The V gene is TRBV27, the J gene TRBJ1-5; tentatively, D is TRBD1 (5 bases). Germline V CDR1 and CDR2: MNHEY, SMNVEV (reference sequence). The CDR3 length is 12 residues. Trimming removed 5 bases from V and 8 bases from J, with 10 bases in between. DNA for the CDR3: TGTGCCAGCAGTCAGCAGGGTGAGCCCCAGCATTTT. It specifies CASSQQGEPQHF.

This chain uses TRBV11-2 with TRBJ2-1; TRBD2 is a possible D gene (7 bases). CDR1 SGHAT and CDR2 FQNNGV come from the germline V gene. The CDR3 is 17 residues long. Deletions cut 3 bases from V and 1 base from J, with 16 bases between. CDR3 sequence: CASSFLAGAQSYNEQFF. The CDR3 DNA sequence: TGTGCCAGCAGCTTCCTCGCGGGGGCCCAGTCCTACAATGAGCAGTTCTTC.

The CDR3 region has the DNA TGTGCCGTCCGCTTGGGCAGGGGGACTAGCGGGAGGATCGATGAGCAGTTCTTC. Translation: CAVRLGRGTSGRIDEQFF. J is TRBJ2-1 and V is TRBV28, with 15 positions matching TRBD2. Germline loops: CDR1 MDHEN, CDR2 SYDVKM. This CDR3 has 18 amino acids. Germline trimming cut 11 bases from V and 8 bases from J; bases unmatched to any gene: 19.